This T cell receptor beta chain was found in a study of identical twins. The study's findings and limits: Fewer insertions marked abundant cord blood beta clonotypes; young adult naive trended weakly, memory not at all. Invariant MAIT and iNKT cells are populations that could partly confound zero-insertion analyses.

Template switching supplied a universal primer site; unique molecular identifiers were carried on the cDNA. TCRdb used MiXCR to reprocess the 5' RACE reads, holding one entry per CDR3 protein. Of 250,000 or so distinct CDR3 sequences listed, roughly 7% are singletons. This CDR3 comprises 15 residues. The V gene end was trimmed by 4 bases and the J gene end by 5 bases; junction bases not matched to a gene: 8. In germline, CDR1 is SGHRS, CDR2 YFSETQ. This clonotype was observed at least ten times. Its antigen is not identified. The same sample was also used in a study of yellow fever vaccine responses in identical twins. From that study: Convergence reportedly seemed to mark part of the twins' vaccine T cell response, with personalization marking the rest.

The gene calls are TRBV5-1 and TRBJ2-2; 7 bases are a match to TRBD2. The sequence came from a woman aged 18-35 years in good health. The sequenced material came from memory (CD45RO+) T cells sorted from blood. In DNA, the CDR3 is TGCGCCAGCAGCCGTAGGGACTACAAGACCGGGGAGCTGTTTTTT. Translated: CASSRRDYKTGELFF.